Listed below are T cell receptor beta chains from one sample, sequenced in a study of blood T cell repertoires in COVID-19. Clones were read by immunoSEQ multiplex PCR, and TCRdb kept only the in-frame ones, dropping some. In the table there are tens of thousands of clones, around 79% of which are singletons. The sample comprised peripheral blood. Source of these receptors: a woman in her 70s with acute or convalescent COVID-19. CDR3s include the opening cysteine and the closing phenylalanine or tryptophan. Each record gives: CDR3 length, V gene, J gene, CDR3 protein.

length: 15; V: TRBV29-1; J: TRBJ1-5; CDR3: CSVGEQGAGNQPQHF
length: 16; V: TRBV3-1/TRBV3-2; J: TRBJ2-2; CDR3: CASSHAGTGSTGELFF
length: 15; V: TRBV5-8; J: TRBJ1-6; CDR3: CASSFGGARNSPLHF
length: 15; V: TRBV4-2; J: TRBJ1-2; CDR3: CASSQVLRANYGYTF
length: 15; V: TRBV11-3; J: TRBJ2-5; CDR3: CASSLGLAGVETQYF
length: 13; V: TRBV7-2; J: TRBJ2-5; CDR3: CASSKGQMETQYF
length: 13; V: TRBV28; J: TRBJ2-7; CDR3: CASSELDYYEQYF
length: 13; V: TRBV3-1/TRBV3-2; J: TRBJ2-7; CDR3: CASSQDVEYEQYF
length: 12; V: TRBV30; J: TRBJ1-4; CDR3: CAGLATNEKLFF
length: 15; V: TRBV9; J: TRBJ2-1; CDR3: CASSPTGELYNEQFF
length: 16; V: TRBV5-4; J: TRBJ2-1; CDR3: CASSKLTRTSVDEQFF
length: 15; V: TRBV19; J: TRBJ2-1; CDR3: CASRRGGVNNNEQFF
length: 16; V: TRBV6-6; J: TRBJ1-1; CDR3: CASTPRGQSRNTEAFF
length: 13; V: TRBV5-4; J: TRBJ1-1; CDR3: CASSFPGDTEAFF
length: 15; V: TRBV7-8; J: TRBJ1-5; CDR3: CASSLATGNNQPQHF
length: 18; V: TRBV5-1; J: TRBJ2-2; CDR3: CASRRITSGGPNTGELFF
length: 15; V: TRBV7-3; J: TRBJ2-1; CDR3: CASSLETSGTNEQFF
length: 14; V: TRBV19; J: TRBJ2-1; CDR3: CASSMQGGVKEQFF
length: 14; V: TRBV5-1; J: TRBJ1-2; CDR3: CASSIGQGVNGYTF
length: 13; V: TRBV19; J: TRBJ1-3; CDR3: CACLNAAGNTIYF
length: 15; V: TRBV20-1; J: TRBJ2-2; CDR3: CSANEFPMNTGELFF
length: 16; V: TRBV9; J: TRBJ1-4; CDR3: CASSPHVGTGNEKLFF
length: 13; V: TRBV30; J: TRBJ1-1; CDR3: CAWKGGENTEAFF
length: 15; V: TRBV3-1/TRBV3-2; J: TRBJ2-1; CDR3: CASSGGPGDYNEQFF
length: 15; V: TRBV9; J: TRBJ1-2; CDR3: CASSVAAGGNYGYTF
length: 13; V: TRBV5-1; J: TRBJ2-7; CDR3: CASSLSGGFEQYF
length: 14; V: TRBV5-1; J: TRBJ1-1; CDR3: CASSLQGWDTEAFF
length: 11; V: TRBV29-1; J: TRBJ1-1; CDR3: CSVAGIAEAFF
length: 15; V: TRBV6-5; J: TRBJ2-6; CDR3: CASRSQGNGANVLTF
length: 14; V: TRBV18; J: TRBJ1-1; CDR3: CASSPDGEGTEAFF
length: 15; V: TRBV5-1; J: TRBJ1-6; CDR3: CASSLDSALNSPLHF
length: 12; V: TRBV5-5; J: TRBJ2-7; CDR3: CASGTGTYEQYF
length: 16; V: TRBV18; J: TRBJ1-2; CDR3: CASSPVQMTGAGGYTF
length: 16; V: TRBV7-8; J: TRBJ2-1; CDR3: CASSSSGTGLVNEQFF
length: 14; V: TRBV6-5; J: TRBJ2-7; CDR3: CASRPTRQNYEQYF
length: 14; V: TRBV5-1; J: TRBJ1-2; CDR3: CASSLAGNPYGYTF
length: 15; V: TRBV5-6; J: TRBJ2-3; CDR3: CASSPLRGRKDTQYF
length: 15; V: TRBV28; J: TRBJ2-7; CDR3: CASSLRGWGSYEQYF
length: 12; V: TRBV19; J: TRBJ1-1; CDR3: CASSTGNTEAFF
length: 14; V: TRBV6-6; J: TRBJ1-1; CDR3: CASSSNTRRTEAFF
length: 12; V: TRBV28; J: TRBJ1-1; CDR3: CASRVGTVEAFF